Presented here are 2 T cell receptor beta chains from one specimen sequenced in a study of T-cell memory formation after mild COVID-19. In TCRdb, the 5' RACE reads were re-called with MiXCR into one record per CDR3 protein. The table records 300,000 to 350,000 distinct CDR3 sequences, roughly 13% of them present only once. The sequenced material came from PBMCs or a T cell subset sorted from them (not recorded which). The receptor source for this set is a man younger than 30 who had mild COVID-19 (a few samples of this study predate the infection). Cell type and time point are not known.

V is TRBV9 and J is TRBJ2-3; 8 nucleotides line up with TRBD2. CDR1 SGDLS and CDR2 YYNGEE come from the germline V gene. V shed 0 bases, J shed 4 bases, and the junction held 4 bases outside the gene matches. This CDR3 contains 15 residues. The CDR3 protein is CASSVAAGGADTQYF. In nucleotides, the CDR3 is TGTGCCAGCAGCGTAGCTGCGGGGGGAGCAGATACGCAGTATTTT.

The table lists this clonotype with a few counts. V usage is TRBV12-3 or TRBV12-4 and J usage is TRBJ1-1; TRBD1 is a possible D gene (5 bases). Trimming removed 7 bases from V and 3 bases from J, with 12 bases in between. The CDR3 contains 13 residues. CDR3 bases: TGTGCCAGCACGGCAGGGCTCCACACTGAAGCTTTCTTT. It yields the protein CASTAGLHTEAFF.